This entry describes one T cell receptor beta chain. Its antigen remains unknown. Additional DNA sequences in this sample encode the identical CDR3. This specimen comes from a study of shared clonotypes between healthy human individuals. The CDR3 extends over 16 amino acids. Losses at the gene ends were 4 bases for V and 1 base for J; bases not matched to a gene: 5. CDR1 and CDR2 (germline): SGHNT, YYREEE (reference sequence). Points from the study as a whole: A handful of donors had about 5.1% of their naive CD4 clonotypes in common. Richness estimates generally favored naive over memory subsets. Clonotypes which were not shared had lower generation probabilities than clonotypes that all four donors shared.

This was a deep-level run. This table comes from immunoSEQ multiplex PCR, and its TCRdb copy is limited to in-frame clones, with some not included. This sample carries around 2.3 million clones, approximately 95% of them seen once, and the ten largest clones take roughly 0.13%. The chain carries TRBV5-4 and TRBJ2-7; TRBD2 matches 13 bases. The sequence came from a man between 18 and 29 years old in good health. Sequences were obtained from naive CD4+ T cells sorted from blood. Subset given: CD45RA+ positively selected. Written as DNA, the CDR3 is TGTGCCAGCAGCCCGGGACTAGCGGGGCCTTCCTACGAGCAGTACTTC. Amino acids: CASSPGLAGPSYEQYF.